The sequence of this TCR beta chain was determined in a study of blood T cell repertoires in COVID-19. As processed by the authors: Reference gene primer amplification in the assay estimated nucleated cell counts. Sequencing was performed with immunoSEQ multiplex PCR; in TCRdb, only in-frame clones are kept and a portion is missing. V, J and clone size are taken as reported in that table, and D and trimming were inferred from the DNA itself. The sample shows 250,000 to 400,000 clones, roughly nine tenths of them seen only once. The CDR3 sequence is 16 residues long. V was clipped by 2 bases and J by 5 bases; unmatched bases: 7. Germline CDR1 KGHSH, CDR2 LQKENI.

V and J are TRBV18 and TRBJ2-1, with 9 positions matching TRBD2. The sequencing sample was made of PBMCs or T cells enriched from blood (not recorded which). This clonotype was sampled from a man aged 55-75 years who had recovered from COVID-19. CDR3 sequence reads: CASSPNNLAGNNEQFF. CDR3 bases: TGTGCCAGCTCACCAAATAATCTAGCGGGAAACAATGAGCAGTTCTTC.